The T cell receptor (beta chain) described here comes from a study of T cell responses to AZD1222 COVID-19 vaccine. Overall study results and limits: AZD1222 recipients seropositive at baseline numbered only six or seven. Sampling captured repertoires only after the peak T cell response. Along spike, vaccine-associated CD4 TCRs were found throughout, with dominance at 160-218 and 743-854.

In regard to this clone: Its antigen is not known.

Profiled with immunoSEQ multiplex PCR; TCRdb holds only in-frame clones, not every one. Among roughly 120,000 clones listed, 91% were seen once. CDR3 length: 19 amino acids. From germline, CDR1 is MNHEY and CDR2 SMNVEV (reference sequence). The J segment lost 2 bases and the V segment lost 3 bases, leaving 14 bases of the junction unmatched. This rearrangement joins TRBV27 to TRBJ1-5; TRBD1 agrees at 9 bases. The specimen was peripheral blood, collected on day 0 of AZD1222 vaccination. This TCR came from an adult in good health. The CDR3 coding sequence is TGTGCCAGCAGTTTTTCCGGGACAGGGATCCTGTTGGGCAATCAGCCCCAGCATTTT. Translated, it gives CASSFSGTGILLGNQPQHF.